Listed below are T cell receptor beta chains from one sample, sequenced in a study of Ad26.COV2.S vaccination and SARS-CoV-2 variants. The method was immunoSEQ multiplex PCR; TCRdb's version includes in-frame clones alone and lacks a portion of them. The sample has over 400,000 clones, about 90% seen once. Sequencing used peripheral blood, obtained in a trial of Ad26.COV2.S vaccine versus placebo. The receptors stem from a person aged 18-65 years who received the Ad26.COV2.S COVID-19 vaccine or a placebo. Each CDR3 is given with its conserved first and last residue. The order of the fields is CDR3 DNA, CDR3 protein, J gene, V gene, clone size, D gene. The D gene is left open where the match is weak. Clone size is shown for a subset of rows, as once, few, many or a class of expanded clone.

TGTGCCAGCTCACCCCTTGCGGTTTCCTCCTACGAGCAGTACTTC	CASSPLAVSSYEQYF	TRBJ2-7	TRBV18	.	.
TGTGCCAGCAGAATTACAGGGAACACTGAAGCTTTCTTT	CASRITGNTEAFF	TRBJ1-1	TRBV27	.	.
TGTGCCAGCAGCGTAGGAACCGGGACAGGGGGCTCTGGCTACACCTTC	CASSVGTGTGGSGYTF	TRBJ1-2	TRBV7-2	once	TRBD1
TGTGCCAGCAGCCCCAATGGGCAAGGGACCCAGTACTTC	CASSPNGQGTQYF	TRBJ2-5	TRBV7-2	.	.
TGTGCCAGTCGGGGGACAGGGGGCAATCAGCCCCAGCATTTT	CASRGTGGNQPQHF	TRBJ1-5	TRBV19	.	TRBD1
TGTGCCAGCAGTATTGTCGGCAATGAGCAGTTCTTC	CASSIVGNEQFF	TRBJ2-1	TRBV28	.	.
TGTGCCAGCAGCCCCGGGGGACAGATCTCCTACAATGAGCAGTTCTTC	CASSPGGQISYNEQFF	TRBJ2-1	TRBV5-4	once	.
TGTGCCAGCAGTCCCAGGGGGCGGTCTGGGGCCAACGTCCTGACTTTC	CASSPRGRSGANVLTF	TRBJ2-6	TRBV27	.	TRBD1
TGTGCCATCACCGGGACTAGCGGGGTAGGCACAGATACGCAGTATTTT	CAITGTSGVGTDTQYF	TRBJ2-3	TRBV10-3	.	TRBD2
TGTGCCAGCAGCAACTCTGGGGCCAACGTCCTGACTTTC	CASSNSGANVLTF	TRBJ2-6	TRBV11-2	.	.
TGTGCCAGCAGCCAGGCCGGGGGCGCAGATACGCAGTATTTT	CASSQAGGADTQYF	TRBJ2-3	TRBV14	many	.
TGTGCCAGCAGTTTGTCAGTACACACTGAAGCTTTCTTT	CASSLSVHTEAFF	TRBJ1-1	TRBV27	.	.
TGTGCCAGCAGAATAGGAATCCAACCCCCGACTTTGGAGAACACTGAAGCTTTCTTT	CASRIGIQPPTLENTEAFF	TRBJ1-1	TRBV21-1	.	.
TGTGCCAGCAGTTTTTCCGCAGGGATCCTCGAAGCTTTCTTT	CASSFSAGILEAFF	TRBJ1-1	TRBV27	.	.